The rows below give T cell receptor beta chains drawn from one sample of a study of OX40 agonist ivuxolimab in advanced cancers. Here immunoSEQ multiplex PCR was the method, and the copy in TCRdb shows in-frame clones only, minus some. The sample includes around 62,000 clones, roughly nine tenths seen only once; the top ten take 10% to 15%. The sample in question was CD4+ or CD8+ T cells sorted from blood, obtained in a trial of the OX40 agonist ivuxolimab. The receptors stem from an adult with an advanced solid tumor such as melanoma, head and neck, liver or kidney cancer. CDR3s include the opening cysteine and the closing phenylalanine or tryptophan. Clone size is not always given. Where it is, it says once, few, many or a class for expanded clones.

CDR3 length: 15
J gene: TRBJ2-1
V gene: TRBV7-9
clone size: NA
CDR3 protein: CASSLRLAGGNEQFF

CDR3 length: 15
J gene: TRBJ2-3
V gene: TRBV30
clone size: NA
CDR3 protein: CAWVVSGRRTDTQYF

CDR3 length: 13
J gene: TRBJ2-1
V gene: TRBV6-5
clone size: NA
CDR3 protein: CASSYIGLNEQFF

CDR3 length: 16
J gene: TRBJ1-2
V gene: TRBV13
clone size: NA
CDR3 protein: CASSYSGTGANYGYTF

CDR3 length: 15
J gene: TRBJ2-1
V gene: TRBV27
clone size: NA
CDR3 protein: CASAQGESSYNEQFF

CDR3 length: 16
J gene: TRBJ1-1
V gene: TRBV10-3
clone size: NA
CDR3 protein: CAISELGQGVNTEAFF

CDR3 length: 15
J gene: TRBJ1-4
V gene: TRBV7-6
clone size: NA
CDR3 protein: CASSLGDSYNEKLFF

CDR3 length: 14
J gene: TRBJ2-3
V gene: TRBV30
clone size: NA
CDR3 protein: CAWTTLPEGWTQYF

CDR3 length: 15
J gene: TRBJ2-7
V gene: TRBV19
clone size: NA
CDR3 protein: CASSIEQGVSYEQYF

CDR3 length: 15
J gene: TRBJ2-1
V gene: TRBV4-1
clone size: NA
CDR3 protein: CASSLPTGGYNEQFF

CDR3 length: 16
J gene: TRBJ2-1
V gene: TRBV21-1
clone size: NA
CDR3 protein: CASSNGREGWYNEQFF

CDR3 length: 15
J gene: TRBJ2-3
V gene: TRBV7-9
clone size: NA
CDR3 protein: CASSLAQQSTDTQYF

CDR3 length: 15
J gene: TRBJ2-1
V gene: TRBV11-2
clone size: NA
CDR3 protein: CASSLTASSYNEQFF

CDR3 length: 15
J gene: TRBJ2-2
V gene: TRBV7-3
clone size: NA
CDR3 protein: CASSLNRDNTGELFF

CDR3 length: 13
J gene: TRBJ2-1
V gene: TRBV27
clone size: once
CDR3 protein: CASSSGLGHEQFF

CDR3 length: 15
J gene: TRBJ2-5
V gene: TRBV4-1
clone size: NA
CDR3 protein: CASSQDWSRSETQYF

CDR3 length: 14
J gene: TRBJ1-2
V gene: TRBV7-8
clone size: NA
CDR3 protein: CASSLAFHAQDYTF

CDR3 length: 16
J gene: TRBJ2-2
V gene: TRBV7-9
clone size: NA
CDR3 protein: CASRLLAGANTGELFF

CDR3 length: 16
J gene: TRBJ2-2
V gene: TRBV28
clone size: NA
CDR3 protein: CASSPPLAGVSGELFF

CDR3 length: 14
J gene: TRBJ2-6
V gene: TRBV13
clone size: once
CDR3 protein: CASSLGRGQGELTF

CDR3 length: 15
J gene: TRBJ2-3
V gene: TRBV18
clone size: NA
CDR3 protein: CASSPKGLRADTQYF

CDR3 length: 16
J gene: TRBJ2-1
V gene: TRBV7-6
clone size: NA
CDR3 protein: CASSYSLVVAYNEQFF

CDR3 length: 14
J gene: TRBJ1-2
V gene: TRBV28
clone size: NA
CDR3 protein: CASRPGRRTGGYTF

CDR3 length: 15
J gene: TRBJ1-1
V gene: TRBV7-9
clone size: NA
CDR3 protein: CASSRPTQKNTEAFF

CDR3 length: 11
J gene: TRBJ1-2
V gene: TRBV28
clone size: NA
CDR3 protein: CASSLIGGYTF

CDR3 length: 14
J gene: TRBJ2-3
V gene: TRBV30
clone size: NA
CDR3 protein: CASDSGFSTDTQYF

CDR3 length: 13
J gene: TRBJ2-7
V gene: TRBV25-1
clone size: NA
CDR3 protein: CASIGTGEREQYF

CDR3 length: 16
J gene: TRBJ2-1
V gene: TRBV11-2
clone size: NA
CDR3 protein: CASSGGFADDYNEQFF

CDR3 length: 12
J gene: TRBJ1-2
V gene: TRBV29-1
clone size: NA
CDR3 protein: CSATGGKYGYTF

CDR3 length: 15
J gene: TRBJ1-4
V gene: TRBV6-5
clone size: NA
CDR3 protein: CASSPLGDQREKLFF

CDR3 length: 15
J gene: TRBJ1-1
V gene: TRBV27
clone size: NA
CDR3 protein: CASSVTTGASTEAFF

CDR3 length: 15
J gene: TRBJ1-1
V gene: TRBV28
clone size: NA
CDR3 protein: CASYPDRGLNTEAFF

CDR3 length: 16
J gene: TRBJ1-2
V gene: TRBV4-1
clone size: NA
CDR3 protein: CASSRPLGGSNYGYTF

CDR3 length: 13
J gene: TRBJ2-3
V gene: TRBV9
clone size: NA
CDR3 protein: CASRDKLTDTQYF

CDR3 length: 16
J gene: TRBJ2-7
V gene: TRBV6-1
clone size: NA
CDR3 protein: CASSEAGWDSSYEQYF

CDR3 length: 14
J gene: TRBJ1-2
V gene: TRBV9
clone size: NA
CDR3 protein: CASSVGVNLDSYTF

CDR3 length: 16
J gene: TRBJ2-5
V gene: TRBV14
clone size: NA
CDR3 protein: CASSQAETGAVETQYF

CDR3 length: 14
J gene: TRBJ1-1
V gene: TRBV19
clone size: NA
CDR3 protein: CASTPGTEWAEAFF

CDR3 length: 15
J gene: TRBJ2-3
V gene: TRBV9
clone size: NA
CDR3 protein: CASSVSGPRTDTQYF

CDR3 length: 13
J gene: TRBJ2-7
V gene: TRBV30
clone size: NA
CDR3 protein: CAWSVNRADEQYF

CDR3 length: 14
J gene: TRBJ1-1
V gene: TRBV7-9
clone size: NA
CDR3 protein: CASSLARTGGEAFF

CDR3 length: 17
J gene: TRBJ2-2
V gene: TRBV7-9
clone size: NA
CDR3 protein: CASSIRGERTNTGELFF

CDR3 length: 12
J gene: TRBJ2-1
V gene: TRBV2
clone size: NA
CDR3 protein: CASGREQGEQFF

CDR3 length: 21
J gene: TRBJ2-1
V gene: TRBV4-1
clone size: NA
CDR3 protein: CASSQAFTTVYPSSSSPEQFF